The entry below describes one T cell receptor (beta chain). The entry originates in a study of blood T cell repertoires in COVID-19. This CDR3 region has 15 residues. The V segment lost 0 bases and the J segment 15 bases; nucleotides outside the gene matches: 9. CDR1 and CDR2 from the germline V gene are MNHNS and SASEGT. Methods used by the authors: Amplified reference gene primers provided the basis for estimating nucleated cell counts. Using immunoSEQ multiplex PCR, the repertoire was profiled, and TCRdb retains in-frame clones only, with some absent. V and J calls and clone size are those listed in that table; D and trimming were worked out from the DNA. The sample records 100,000 to 150,000 clones, over 55% being singletons.

Material for sequencing was peripheral blood. The V gene is TRBV6-1, the J gene TRBJ1-6; 9 bases are shared with TRBD1. The sequence derives from a woman in her 70s with acute or convalescent COVID-19. The chain's CDR3 is CASSEAEGQGTLLHF. The CDR3 bases are TGTGCCAGCAGTGAAGCGGAGGGACAGGGAACGCTCCTCCACTTT.